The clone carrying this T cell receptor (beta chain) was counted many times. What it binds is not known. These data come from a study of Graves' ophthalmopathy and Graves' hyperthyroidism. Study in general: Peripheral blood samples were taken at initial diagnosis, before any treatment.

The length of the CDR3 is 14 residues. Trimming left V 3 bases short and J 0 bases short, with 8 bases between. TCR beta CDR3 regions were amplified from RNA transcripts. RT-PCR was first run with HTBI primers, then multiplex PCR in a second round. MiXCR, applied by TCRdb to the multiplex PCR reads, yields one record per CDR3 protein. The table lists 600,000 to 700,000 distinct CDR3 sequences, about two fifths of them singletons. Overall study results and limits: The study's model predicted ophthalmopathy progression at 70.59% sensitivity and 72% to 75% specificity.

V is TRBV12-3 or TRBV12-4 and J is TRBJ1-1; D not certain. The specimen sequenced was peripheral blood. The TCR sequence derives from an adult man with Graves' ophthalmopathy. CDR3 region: CASSLSDMNTEAFF. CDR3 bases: TGTGCCAGCAGTTTGTCAGATATGAACACTGAAGCTTTCTTT.